This passage covers 21 T cell receptor beta chains from one sample sequenced in a study of blood T cell repertoires in COVID-19. Sequencing was performed with immunoSEQ multiplex PCR; in TCRdb, only in-frame clones are kept and a portion is missing. The repertoire holds 150,000 to 200,000 clones, over 70% seen once, with around 5% in the top ten. The sample comprised PBMCs or T cells enriched from blood (not recorded which). These receptor sequences come from a man between 65 and 85 years old who had been exposed to COVID-19.

The chain uses TRBV5-1 and TRBJ1-1, with TRBD1 identical over 7 bases. The CDR3 is made up of 15 amino acids. Germline values: CDR1 SGHRS, CDR2 YFSETQ. Trimming at V came to 0 bases and at J to 6 bases, leaving 8 bases not matched to a gene. The CDR3: CASSLGGQTRAEAFF. CDR3 coding DNA: TGCGCCAGCAGCTTGGGGGGACAGACAAGGGCTGAAGCTTTCTTT.

This sequence joins TRBV5-8 and TRBJ2-3; weak D call: TRBD1 (5 bases). The CDR3 consists of 16 residues. Looked up from germline, CDR1 is SGHTS and CDR2 is YDEGEE. Trimming removed 2 bases at V and 2 bases at J, with 15 bases between. Here the CDR3 DNA reads TGTGCCAGCAGCTTCGGCCAGGTTGGGGCCACAGATACGCAGTATTTT. It codes for CASSFGQVGATDTQYF.

The chain combines TRBV12-3 or TRBV12-4 with TRBJ2-3; D is unclear. The CDR3 spans 12 residues. Trimming pared 6 bases from V and 7 bases from J, leaving 11 bases between. The CDR3 DNA sequence: TGTGCCAGCAGCCCAACTGTAAATACGCAGTATTTT. It specifies CASSPTVNTQYF.

The DNA for the CDR3 is TGTGCCAGCAGCCTACAAGGGAGAGATGAAAAACTGTTTTTT. It encodes CASSLQGRDEKLFF. The chain couples TRBV4-2 to TRBJ1-4; D gene unclear. V was trimmed by 4 bases and J by 6 bases, leaving 12 bases between them. CDR1 and CDR2 (germline): LGHNA, YNFKEQ. This CDR3 contains 14 residues.

The chain has TRBV28 and TRBJ1-5; no clear D gene. The ends were cut back, 5 bases at V and 5 bases at J, with 16 bases in the middle. The CDR3 consists of 15 residues. CDR1 and CDR2 from the germline V gene are MDHEN and SYDVKM. CDR3 nucleotides: TGTGCCAGCAGTCGCCGACGGGAAGCGGATCAGCCCCAGCATTTT. This gives the protein CASSRRREADQPQHF.

The chain couples TRBV5-1 to TRBJ1-1; TRBD1 matches at 12 bases. V lost 0 bases to trimming and J lost 1 base; unmatched junction nucleotides: 7. CDR1 is SGHRS, CDR2 YFSETQ, per germline. This CDR3 spans 18 amino acids. DNA of the CDR3: TGCGCCAGCAGCTTGGGCCCGGGACAGGGGGCCAGGAACACTGAAGCTTTCTTT. Its protein is CASSLGPGQGARNTEAFF.

The V and J genes are TRBV4-3 and TRBJ1-1; TRBD1 matches 7 bases. The V gene end was trimmed by 1 base and the J gene end by 3 bases; junction bases not matched to a gene: 8. Germline lookup yields CDR1 LGHNA and CDR2 YSLEER. The length of the CDR3 is 16 residues. The CDR3 is CASSQGDSPRDTEAFF. The CDR3 DNA follows: TGCGCCAGCAGCCAAGGGGACAGCCCGAGGGACACTGAAGCTTTCTTT.

The chain combines TRBV19 with TRBJ1-5; 8 positions match TRBD1. The CDR3 sequence is 18 residues long. The V and J ends lost 4 bases and 0 bases, in that order; junction bases with no gene match: 11. Germline CDR1 and CDR2: LNHDA and SQIVND (reference sequence). The CDR3: CASSTPGQGPHSNQPQHF. Written as DNA, the CDR3 is TGTGCCAGTAGTACCCCTGGACAGGGACCCCATAGCAATCAGCCCCAGCATTTT.

The V and J genes are TRBV5-1 and TRBJ1-2; tentatively, D is TRBD1 (5 bases). CDR1 and CDR2 from the germline V gene are SGHRS and YFSETQ. This CDR3 contains 15 residues. Trimming left V 2 bases short and J 5 bases short, with 16 bases between. The CDR3 spells CASSLEPGNIYGYTF. The DNA for the CDR3 is TGCGCCAGCAGCTTAGAGCCAGGGAATATATATGGCTACACCTTC.

The chain carries TRBV6-4 and TRBJ2-1, with D unclear. Germline V gives CDR1 MRHNA, CDR2 SNTAGT. The ends were cut back, 4 bases at V and 5 bases at J, with 9 bases in the middle. The CDR3 totals 13 residues. CDR3 sequence: CASSAELHNEQFF. The DNA for the CDR3 is TGTGCCAGCAGTGCTGAACTACACAATGAGCAGTTCTTC.

This clone came up once. The rearrangement joins TRBV6-5 to TRBJ1-5; D might be TRBD1 (5 bases). Germline V lookup: CDR1 MNHEY, CDR2 SVGAGI. Trimming cost V 5 bases and J 5 bases, with 16 bases left between them. The CDR3 length is 15 residues. The CDR3 DNA is TGTGCCAGCAGTCCCGGCCAGGGCGGAGATCAGCCCCAGCATTTT. Translating it yields CASSPGQGGDQPQHF.

The rearrangement links TRBV4-1 to TRBJ2-2; D remains ambiguous. This CDR3 has 13 amino acids. Trimming left V 5 bases short and J 4 bases short, with 8 bases between. Germline V gene sequence: CDR1 MGHRA, CDR2 YSYEKL. The DNA for the CDR3 is TGCGCCAGCAGCACACAAATCACCGGGGAGCTGTTTTTT. Residues: CASSTQITGELFF.

The rearrangement links TRBV9 to TRBJ2-1; 7 nucleotides line up with TRBD2. Germline CDR1 and CDR2: SGDLS and YYNGEE. This CDR3 is built from 15 residues. J lost 5 bases, V lost 3 bases, and 8 bases had no gene match. CDR3 residues: CASSAFGRQDNEQFF. Written as DNA, the CDR3 is TGTGCCAGCAGCGCGTTCGGGAGGCAGGACAATGAGCAGTTCTTC. Together with reference TRBV9 and TRBJ2-1, the CDR3 gives the full variable domain: DSGVTQTPKHLITATGQRVTLRCSPRSGDLSVYWYQQSLDQGLQFLIQYYNGEERAKGNILERFSAQQFPDLHSELNLSSLELGDSALYFCASSAFGRQDNEQFFGPGTRLTVL.

The V call is TRBV28, the J call TRBJ1-2; 12 nucleotides align to TRBD1. V lost 5 bases, J lost 7 bases, and 8 bases stayed unmatched. This CDR3 comprises 15 residues. CDR1 and CDR2 from the germline V gene are MDHEN and SYDVKM. The CDR3 sequence: CASSPPGQGASGYTF. The CDR3 DNA sequence: TGTGCCAGCAGTCCTCCGGGACAGGGGGCGTCTGGCTACACCTTC.

The rearrangement links TRBV12-3 or TRBV12-4 to TRBJ2-5, with D possibly being TRBD2 (6 bases). The CDR3 runs to 13 residues. Trimming removed 6 bases at V and 8 bases at J, with 16 bases between. CDR3: CASRGGRTATQYF. The DNA of the CDR3 is TGTGCCAGCAGGGGGGGACGGACCGCTACCCAGTACTTC.

The chain carries TRBV4-3 and TRBJ1-3; D gene unclear. V was pared by 0 bases and J by 4 bases, with 13 bases between. This CDR3 contains 16 residues. Germline CDR1 reads LGHNA; CDR2 reads YSLEER. CDR3 in amino acids: CASSQDNNIAGNTIYF. The CDR3 DNA sequence: TGCGCCAGCAGCCAAGATAACAATATAGCCGGAAACACCATATATTTT.

The CDR3 DNA sequence: TGTGCCAGCACCCTGGGGGGGTACACTGAAGCTTTCTTT. This encodes CASTLGGYTEAFF. This chain joins TRBV12-3 or TRBV12-4 and TRBJ1-1; possibly TRBD1 for D (5 bases). This CDR3 spans 13 amino acids. V was clipped by 7 bases and J by 3 bases, with 12 bases between them.

The CDR3 DNA follows: TGTGCCAGCAGCTTACTGCTAGCGGGATTGCGGGATACGCAGTATTTT. Protein product: CASSLLLAGLRDTQYF. The rearrangement uses TRBV7-8 and TRBJ2-3; TRBD2 aligns across 9 bases. The CDR3 is 16 residues long. Trimming cost V 2 bases and J 6 bases; bases outside gene matches: 9. CDR1 SGHVS and CDR2 FQNEAQ come from the germline V gene.

The rearrangement links TRBV6-1 to TRBJ1-2; TRBD1 is a possible D gene (6 bases). The CDR3 is 14 residues long. V shed 6 bases and J shed 6 bases, with 17 bases lying between them. CDR1 is MNHNS and CDR2 is SASEGT in the germline V gene. CDR3 protein: CASRDIRGGHGYTF. The CDR3 DNA reads as TGTGCCAGCAGGGACATCAGGGGTGGCCATGGCTACACCTTC.

V gene TRBV19 combines with J gene TRBJ1-4, with TRBD1 matching 9 bases. This CDR3 region has 15 residues. Germline CDR1 is LNHDA and CDR2 is SQIVND (reference sequence). Losses at the gene ends were 7 bases for V and 0 bases for J; bases not matched to a gene: 3. CDR3 in DNA: TGTGCCAGTAAGGGACAGGGAACAACTAATGAAAAACTGTTTTTT. Translation: CASKGQGTTNEKLFF. Based on the CDR3 plus reference TRBV19 and TRBJ1-4, the full variable domain is DGGITQSPKYLFRKEGQNVTLSCEQNLNHDAMYWYRQDPGQGLRLIYYSQIVNDFQKGDIAEGYSVSREKKESFPLTVTSAQKNPTAFYLCASKGQGTTNEKLFFGSGTQLSVL.

The chain recombines TRBV5-1 with TRBJ1-3; no clear D gene. CDR1 is SGHRS, CDR2 YFSETQ, per germline. The CDR3 spans 15 residues. The V and J ends lost 4 bases and 1 base respectively, with 12 bases between them. This CDR3 reads CASSQDIPSGNTIYF. The CDR3 nucleotides are TGCGCCAGCAGCCAAGACATCCCTTCTGGAAACACCATATATTTT.